One and the same sample provided the 8 T cell receptor beta chains below, sequenced in a study of metastatic and nonmetastatic thyroid tumors (dated by TCRdb to 2018 to 2021). No treatment had been received by any patient before thyroid surgery. Libraries came from PCR. Instrument used: Illumina HiSeq 4000. TCRdb reprocessed the public reads (quality trimming at Q25 with fastp, clone calling with MiXCR) and kept in-frame beta chains. This sample has fewer than 20,000 clones in its table, and around 14% of those were observed once. Jointly, the top ten make up around 16% of the sample. The sample comprised blood. The receptors stem from a female donor with papillary thyroid cancer or a benign thyroid nodule (not recorded which). Some clones in this sample may be carry-over from other donors' samples.

This clone showed up many times. The rearrangement joins TRBV20-1 to TRBJ1-2, with 7 bases fitting TRBD1. CDR1 and CDR2 from the germline V gene are DFQATT and SNEGSKA (reference sequence). The CDR3 consists of 14 residues. With V trimmed by 3 bases and J by 2 bases, 6 bases remained unmatched. The CDR3: CSASYPQGNYGYTF. CDR3 DNA: TGCAGTGCTAGCTATCCACAGGGGAACTATGGCTACACCTTC.

This clone was detected only a few times. Compared with germline, one end of the junction differs, possibly owing to a read error. The V call is TRBV28, the J call TRBJ2-7; 7 bases are a match to TRBD1. CDR1 and CDR2 (germline): MDHEN, SYDVKM. CDR3 length: 13 residues. The CDR3 region has the DNA TGTGCCAGCACCAAGGGACAGACCTATGAGCAGTGCTTC. This translates into CASTKGQTYEQCF.

In this sample, this clone turned up many times. The chain recombines TRBV19 with TRBJ1-2, with 11 bases fitting TRBD1. Germline values: CDR1 LNHDA, CDR2 SQIVND (reference sequence). The CDR3 length is 17 residues. Trimming at V came to 10 bases and at J to 0 bases, leaving 13 bases not matched to a gene. CDR3 DNA sequence: TGTGCCACCACCTTCCCCGGGACAGGGGGAGCTAACTATGGCTACACCTTC. This gives the protein CATTFPGTGGANYGYTF.

This clone was picked up many times. Other DNA sequences from this sample encode an identical CDR3 as well. This rearrangement joins TRBV18 to TRBJ2-3, with TRBD1 as a possible D gene (6 bases). V lost 4 bases and J lost 0, with 11 bases in between. The germline gives CDR1 KGHSH, CDR2 LQKENI. The CDR3 consists of 15 residues. As DNA, the CDR3 is TGTGCCAGCTCACGAAACGGACAGAGCACAGATACGCAGTATTTT. It yields the protein CASSRNGQSTDTQYF.

On this clone itself: A read error may produce the germline difference seen at one junction end. J is TRBJ2-3 and V is TRBV4-2; possibly TRBD2 for D (5 bases). This CDR3 is built from 15 residues. Germline values: CDR1 LGHNA, CDR2 YNFKEQ. Here the CDR3 DNA reads TGTGCCAGCAGCCAAGATGGACTTAATCCAGATCCGCAGTATTTT. Translating it yields CASSQDGLNPDPQYF.

This clone has at least ten counts. The J gene is TRBJ2-5, the V gene TRBV5-1; D gene unclear. V was shortened by 0 bases and J by 2 bases, with 11 bases between the two germline ends. The CDR3 covers 15 residues. CDR1 and CDR2 from the germline V gene are SGHRS and YFSETQ. This CDR3 reads CASSLVGDVQETQYF. DNA of the CDR3: TGCGCCAGCAGCTTGGTTGGGGATGTTCAAGAGACCCAGTACTTC.

This clone was seen many times. The chain carries TRBV14 and TRBJ1-3, with 10 positions matching TRBD1. The CDR3 runs to 14 residues. The ends lost 3 bases at V and 12 bases at J; junction bases unmatched: 8. CDR1 and CDR2 from the germline V gene are SGHDN and FVKESK. Here the CDR3 DNA reads TGTGCCAGCAGCCAGTCCGGGACAGGGGCAAGCATATATTTT. Its translation: CASSQSGTGASIYF.

The table lists this clone with many counts. CDR3 protein: CASSPRGRDYSNQPQHF. DNA of the CDR3: TGCGCCAGCAGCCCTCGGGGCCGAGACTATAGCAATCAGCCCCAGCATTTT. The J gene is TRBJ1-5, the V gene TRBV4-1; the D gene is possibly TRBD1 (5 bases). Trimming pared 4 bases from V and 0 bases from J, leaving 16 bases between. Germline assignment: CDR1 MGHRA and CDR2 YSYEKL. This CDR3 contains 17 residues.